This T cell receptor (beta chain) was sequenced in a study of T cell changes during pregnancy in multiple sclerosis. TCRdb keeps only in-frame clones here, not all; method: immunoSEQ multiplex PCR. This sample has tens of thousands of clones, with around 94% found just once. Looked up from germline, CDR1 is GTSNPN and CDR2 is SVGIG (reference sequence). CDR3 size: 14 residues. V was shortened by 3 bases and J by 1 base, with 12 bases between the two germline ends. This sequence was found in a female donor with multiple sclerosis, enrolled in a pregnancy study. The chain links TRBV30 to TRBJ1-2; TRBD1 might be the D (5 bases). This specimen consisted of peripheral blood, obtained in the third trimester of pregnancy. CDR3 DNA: TGTGCCTGGAGCCGCGGGGACTTTAACTATGGCTACACCTTC. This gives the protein CAWSRGDFNYGYTF.